A selection of T cell receptor beta chains follows, all from one sample in a study of vaccination effects on CD4 cells after COVID-19. Sequencing was performed with immunoSEQ multiplex PCR; in TCRdb, only in-frame clones are kept and a portion is missing. The sample has tens of thousands of clones; around three quarters are singletons. For these receptors, no antigen is known. Specimen: CD4+ T cells from PBMCs cultured with HCoV-OC43 spike peptides, collected before COVID-19 vaccination. These receptors were taken from a human donor who received a COVID-19 vaccine. CDR3s include the opening cysteine and the closing phenylalanine or tryptophan. The order of the fields is D gene, clone size, V gene, J gene, CDR3 DNA, CDR3 protein. A D gene is named only where the DNA matches it firmly. Size is stated for part of the rows, as once, few or many counts, or as a class when the clone is expanded.

TRBD2	NA	TRBV30	TRBJ2-6	TGTGCCTGGAGTGTGGGAGGGCGATTCTCTGGGGCCAACGTCCTGACTTTC	CAWSVGGRFSGANVLTF
NA	NA	TRBV29-1	TRBJ2-2	TGCAGCGTTGAAGTGAATTTCGGGGAGCTGTTTTTT	CSVEVNFGELFF
NA	NA	TRBV2	TRBJ2-3	TGTGCCAGCAAAGAGTTCTCAGATACGCAGTATTTT	CASKEFSDTQYF
NA	few	TRBV3-1/TRBV3-2	TRBJ1-2	TGTGCCAGCAGCCAATGGGGAGGGACCGGCTACACCTTC	CASSQWGGTGYTF
NA	NA	TRBV3-1/TRBV3-2	TRBJ1-2	TGTGCCAGCAGCCAAGGTCGCAGGGCTAGCTACACCTTC	CASSQGRRASYTF
NA	NA	TRBV9	TRBJ2-2	TGTGCCAGCAGCGTAGTAACAGGGAACACCGGGGAGCTGTTTTTT	CASSVVTGNTGELFF
NA	NA	TRBV12-3/TRBV12-4	TRBJ2-5	TGTGCCAGCGTGGGGACGGACAGAAAGACCCAGTACTTC	CASVGTDRKTQYF
TRBD1	NA	TRBV13	TRBJ1-6	TGTGCCAGCAGCGCCAGTCTAAGGACAGGCAATTCACCCCTCCACTTT	CASSASLRTGNSPLHF
TRBD1	NA	TRBV18	TRBJ1-2	TGTGCCAGCCAAGAAACCCGGGACAGCGGTAACTACACCTTC	CASQETRDSGNYTF
TRBD2	NA	TRBV5-1	TRBJ2-3	TGCGCCAGCAGCTATAGCGGGGACTCCACAGATACGCAGTATTTT	CASSYSGDSTDTQYF
NA	NA	TRBV24-1	TRBJ2-3	TGTGCCACCAGTCTCGCAGATACGCAGTATTTT	CATSLADTQYF
NA	NA	TRBV19	TRBJ1-3	TGTGCCAGTAGTACCCCCTTTGGGATCTTCGGAAACACCATATATTTT	CASSTPFGIFGNTIYF
NA	NA	TRBV5-1	TRBJ1-1	TGCGCCAGCAGCTTTAACGGCAGGGGGAACACTGAAGCTTTCTTT	CASSFNGRGNTEAFF
TRBD1	NA	TRBV14	TRBJ1-1	TGTGCCAGCAGCCTGGCGGGACAGGGGGCTGAAGCTTTCTTT	CASSLAGQGAEAFF
NA	NA	TRBV2	TRBJ1-5	TGTGCCAGCAGTGAATGGGTTAGCAATCAGCCCCAGCATTTT	CASSEWVSNQPQHF
NA	NA	TRBV2	TRBJ2-1	TGTGCCAGCAAAGGGGCAGGGTACAATGAGCAGTTCTTC	CASKGAGYNEQFF
NA	NA	TRBV9	TRBJ2-3	TGTGCCAGCAGCCCTAGGGCGGCTAGCACAGATACGCAGTATTTT	CASSPRAASTDTQYF
NA	NA	TRBV5-1	TRBJ2-5	TGCGCCAGCAGCCTCCATGAGACCCAGTACTTC	CASSLHETQYF
NA	NA	TRBV19	TRBJ2-2	TGTGCCAGTACTCAGGGGGGATCCGGGGAGCTGTTTTTT	CASTQGGSGELFF
NA	few	TRBV9	TRBJ2-6	TGTGCCAGCAGCGCCGCCCCTCGGGGTTCTGGGGCCAACGTCCTGACTTTC	CASSAAPRGSGANVLTF
NA	NA	TRBV9	TRBJ2-1	TGTGCCAGCAGCGTAGAACCTCGACAGGCCTCCAATGAGCAGTTCTTC	CASSVEPRQASNEQFF
NA	NA	TRBV18	TRBJ2-5	TGTGCCAGCTCACCATTGTCCGGACAAGAGACCCAGTACTTC	CASSPLSGQETQYF
TRBD1	NA	TRBV5-4	TRBJ1-1	TGTGCCAGCAGCCGCCGGGACAGCCAGAACACTGAAGCTTTCTTT	CASSRRDSQNTEAFF
NA	few	TRBV18	TRBJ2-5	TGTGCCAGCTCACCACTGGCCGGGCGTCAAGAGACCCAGTACTTC	CASSPLAGRQETQYF
NA	NA	TRBV2	TRBJ2-5	TGTGCCAGCAAGGACAGACCAGAGACCCAGTACTTC	CASKDRPETQYF
TRBD2	NA	TRBV7-3	TRBJ2-1	TGTGCCAGCAGCCTAGCGGGGGGGCGCAATGAGCAGTTCTTC	CASSLAGGRNEQFF
TRBD1	NA	TRBV10-3	TRBJ2-3	TGTGCCATCAGTGAGTTGGGACAGAGGGCAGATACGCAGTATTTT	CAISELGQRADTQYF
NA	NA	TRBV7-9	TRBJ1-4	TGTGCCAGCAGCTCGAGGGGGGGTGAAAAACTGTTTTTT	CASSSRGGEKLFF
NA	NA	TRBV6-2/TRBV6-3	TRBJ2-3	TGTGCCAGCAGTTACTCGACAGTCAGCACAGATACGCAGTATTTT	CASSYSTVSTDTQYF
TRBD2	once	TRBV30	TRBJ2-1	TGTGCCTGGAGTGCTAGCGGGGGGGCTGTTGAGCAGTTCTTC	CAWSASGGAVEQFF
NA	NA	TRBV2	TRBJ2-6	TGTGCCAGCAGTGACGAGGGCTCTGGGGCCAACGTCCTGACTTTC	CASSDEGSGANVLTF
NA	NA	TRBV6-5	TRBJ1-3	TGTGCCAGCAGTTCCGCATCTTACGGCACCATATATTTT	CASSSASYGTIYF
NA	once	TRBV21-1	TRBJ1-5	TGTGCCAGCAGCACGGTCCCCTCTCAGCCCCAGCATTTT	CASSTVPSQPQHF
TRBD1	NA	TRBV7-2	TRBJ2-2	TGTGCCAGCAGCTTAGCGCCGGGACAGGGAAAGGAGCTGTTTTTT	CASSLAPGQGKELFF
NA	NA	TRBV5-4	TRBJ2-4	TGTGCCAGCAGCCGTGCCCTCTCAGAGAACATTCAGTACTTC	CASSRALSENIQYF
NA	NA	TRBV20-1	TRBJ2-5	TGCAGTGCTAGTCGGCTAGGAGCCTTCGAGACCCAGTACTTC	CSASRLGAFETQYF
NA	NA	TRBV2	TRBJ1-3	TGTGCCAGCAGGGGTCAGCTCTCTGGAAACACCATATATTTT	CASRGQLSGNTIYF
TRBD1	NA	TRBV2	TRBJ2-2	TGTGCCAGCATCCCCCGACAGGGGACCCCGGGCACCGGGGAGCTGTTTTTT	CASIPRQGTPGTGELFF
TRBD1	NA	TRBV18	TRBJ2-3	TGTGCCAGCTCACCCGACAGGGCGACTTTGAATTGG	CASSPDRATLNW
NA	NA	TRBV11-2	TRBJ1-4	TGTGCCAGCAGCCGAGCCTTGCTGGCAACTAATGAAAAACTGTTTTTT	CASSRALLATNEKLFF
NA	NA	TRBV5-4	TRBJ1-2	TGTGCCAGCAGCTTTACCGACGGACAGAGGGGCTACACCTTC	CASSFTDGQRGYTF
NA	NA	TRBV5-4	TRBJ2-5	TGTGCCAGCAGCCGCAAGGGGCTGGGGTACCAAGAGACCCAGTACTTC	CASSRKGLGYQETQYF
NA	few	TRBV12-3/TRBV12-4	TRBJ1-6	TGTGCCAGCAGTTTGGGATATTCACCCCTCCACTTT	CASSLGYSPLHF
NA	few	TRBV4-1	TRBJ1-3	TGCGCCAGCAGCCAAGTTTCTGGAAACACCATATATTTT	CASSQVSGNTIYF
NA	NA	TRBV7-8	TRBJ1-2	TGTGCCAGCAGCTCACCGGGGATAAGACACACCTATGGCTACACCTTC	CASSSPGIRHTYGYTF
TRBD1	NA	TRBV5-4	TRBJ2-1	TGTGCCAGCAGCAATCCGGGACAGGGGGATGATGAGCAGTTCTTC	CASSNPGQGDDEQFF
NA	few	TRBV14	TRBJ2-2	TGTGCCAGCAGCCAACAGGCAACCGGGGAGCTGTTTTTT	CASSQQATGELFF
NA	few	TRBV30	TRBJ1-5	TGTGCCTGGAGTTCATCCTATCAGCCCCAGCATTTT	CAWSSSYQPQHF
TRBD1	NA	TRBV5-5	TRBJ1-3	TGTGCCAGCAGCTTGACAGGGGACGGAAACACCATATATTTT	CASSLTGDGNTIYF
NA	NA	TRBV12-3/TRBV12-4	TRBJ2-3	TGTGCCAGCAGTTTAGCGCCCGGGGATACGCAGTATTTT	CASSLAPGDTQYF